This T cell receptor beta chain was sequenced in a study of blood T cells in healthy people across ages. With a J-beta primer mix and a sample-barcoded 5' primer, a second PCR ran roughly 6 to 11 cycles. TCRdb recomputed calls from the 5' RACE reads with MiXCR, one row per CDR3 protein. The sample lists about 1.7 million distinct CDR3 sequences, 28% occurring once. The CDR3 is 16 residues long. Germline assignment: CDR1 MGHDK and CDR2 SYGVNS. V shed 3 bases, J shed 1 base, and the junction held 4 bases outside the gene matches. The donors, all healthy, were Caucasians living in Russia, aged about 6 to 100.

The sequence came from a woman aged 25 to 39 in good health. Sample: blood. The genes are TRBV25-1 and TRBJ2-5; TRBD2 agrees at 11 bases. CDR3 in DNA: TGTGCCAGCAGTGATACTAGCGGGGGCCGCCAAGAGACCCAGTACTTC. Protein product: CASSDTSGGRQETQYF.